This T cell receptor (beta chain) emerged from a study of T cell responses to AZD1222 COVID-19 vaccine. Study-wide points: At study baseline, merely several AZD1222 recipients were seropositive. Vaccine-related CD4 TCRs covered spike, predominating at 160-218 and 743-854.

Libraries were prepared by immunoSEQ multiplex PCR; TCRdb keeps only in-frame clonotypes and omits some of them. Of 100,000 or so clones in the sample, 86% were seen once. The CDR3 consists of 12 residues. V was trimmed by 3 bases and J by 6 bases, leaving 8 bases between them. Germline CDR1 reads KGHSH; CDR2 reads LQKENI. On this clone: The antigen remains undetermined.

This rearrangement joins TRBV18 to TRBJ1-1; D is perhaps TRBD1 (5 bases). The sequence derives from an adult in good health. Sequenced here: peripheral blood, sampled on day 0 of AZD1222 vaccination. Here the CDR3 reads CASSPAGSEAFF. CDR3 nucleotide sequence: TGTGCCAGCTCACCCGCAGGGTCTGAAGCTTTCTTT.